The T cell receptor beta chain described here comes from a study of shared clonotypes between healthy human individuals. Turning to the study itself: Aged 18 to 49, the donors were two women and a few men. CD4 naive cells filled three plates per donor, CD4 memory three, CD8 naive two and CD8 memory one. The study, taken as a whole, reports: As a rule, naive subsets had a larger estimated richness than memory subsets.

Germline V gene data show CDR1 as SGDLS and CDR2 as YYNGEE. The CDR3 has 15 residues. Trimming at V came to 4 bases and at J to 2 bases, leaving 8 bases not matched to a gene. Terminally differentiated effector memory CD45RA+ cells were excluded from the naive CD8 cells, which were CD45RO-negative and positively selected for CCR7. When replicate PCRs were run on sorted subsets, they used about 220 ng DNA, 28,000 or so T cell genomes. This table comes from immunoSEQ multiplex PCR, and its TCRdb copy is limited to in-frame clones, with some not included. The sample shows about 2 million clones, over 85% of them seen only once. Comments on this clone: Its antigen is currently unknown.

The clonotype originates from a man younger than 35 in good health. Sequencing was carried out using naive CD8+ T cells sorted from blood. The rearrangement joins TRBV9 to TRBJ2-7, with 8 bases fitting TRBD1. The CDR3 loop reads CASSPWTGSTYEQYF. DNA of the CDR3: TGTGCCAGCAGCCCCTGGACAGGGTCGACCTACGAGCAGTACTTC.